This T cell receptor beta chain is from a study of T cell responses to AZD1222 COVID-19 vaccine. Sequencing was performed with immunoSEQ multiplex PCR; in TCRdb, only in-frame clones are kept and a portion is missing. The table lists roughly 200,000 clones, 80% to 95% of them singletons, with 3% to 4% in the top ten. As concerns this clone: What it recognizes is unknown.

Whether given at about 4 or about 12 weeks, second doses were pooled. Whole-study results and caveats: Females outnumbered males among donors, who were mostly white British; clonal diversity was possibly underestimated. In all cases, repertoires were sampled only after the peak T cell response.

The sample was peripheral blood, taken 28 days after the second AZD1222 dose. The sequence derives from an adult who received the AZD1222 COVID-19 vaccine.

The CDR3 protein is CASSLDGLPGFTQYF. The CDR3 DNA reads TGTGCCAGCAGCTTAGACGGGCTACCGGGTTTTACCCAGTACTTC. V gene TRBV7-9 combines with J gene TRBJ2-5; D is unclear. CDR3 length: 15 amino acids. The germline CDR1 and CDR2 sequences are SEHNR and FQNEAQ (reference sequence). V was shortened by 1 base and J by 8 bases, with 17 bases between the two germline ends.